This T cell receptor beta chain was recorded in a study of tumor-infiltrating lymphocytes in primary liver carcinoma. Notes on the study in general: Because of bulk unsorted sampling, CD4+ and CD8+ repertoires were not subjected to comparison.

The CDR3 runs 16 residues. Trimming shortened V by 8 bases and J by 5 bases, and 22 bases separated the two germline ends. The V gene's germline CDR1 is MNHNY and CDR2 SVGAGI (reference sequence). Production of TCR beta cDNA used 400 to 650 ng total RNA together with a constant-region primer. It was through three nested multiplex PCR rounds of slightly modified ARM-PCR that TCR beta libraries arose. TRBV1-TRBV30 forward primers paired with a C-beta reverse primer drove the first two PCR rounds, about 10 cycles each. TCRdb re-analysed the multiplex PCR reads in MiXCR, keeping a single row per CDR3 protein. The sample yields about 200,000 distinct CDR3 sequences, about two thirds seen once. Unsorted whole blood supplied the RNA, and germline DNA was extracted too. On this clonotype: Its cognate antigen is unknown.

The sequenced sample was peripheral blood. The TCR comes from a woman aged 55-75 years with primary liver carcinoma and hepatitis B virus infection. V usage is TRBV6-6 and J usage is TRBJ2-1, with D perhaps TRBD2 (5 bases). The DNA for the CDR3 is TGTGCCAGCGGTATATTAGCAGGAGGTCCCGACAATGAGCAGTTCTTC. Encoded protein: CASGILAGGPDNEQFF.